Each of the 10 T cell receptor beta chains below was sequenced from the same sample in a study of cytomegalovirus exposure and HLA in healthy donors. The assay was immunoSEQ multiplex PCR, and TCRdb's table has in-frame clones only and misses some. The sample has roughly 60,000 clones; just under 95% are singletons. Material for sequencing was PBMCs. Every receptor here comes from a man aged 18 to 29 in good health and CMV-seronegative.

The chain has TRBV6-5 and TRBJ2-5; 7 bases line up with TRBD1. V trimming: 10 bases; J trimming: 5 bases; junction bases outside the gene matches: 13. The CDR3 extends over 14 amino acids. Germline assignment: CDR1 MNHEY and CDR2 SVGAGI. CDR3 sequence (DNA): TGTGCCACGAAACGAACAGGGGATCTCGAGACCCAGTACTTC. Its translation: CATKRTGDLETQYF.

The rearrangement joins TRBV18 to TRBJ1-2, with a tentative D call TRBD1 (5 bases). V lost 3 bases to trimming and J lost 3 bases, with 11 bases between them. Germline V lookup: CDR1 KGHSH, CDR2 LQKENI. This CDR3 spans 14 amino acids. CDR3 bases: TGTGCCAGCTCACCCCGGACACGTCACTATGGCTACACCTTC. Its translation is CASSPRTRHYGYTF. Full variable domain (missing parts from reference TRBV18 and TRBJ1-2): NAGVMQNPRHLVRRRGQEARLRCSPMKGHSHVYWYRQLPEEGLKFMVYLQKENIIDESGMPKERFSAEFPKEGPSILRIQQVVRGDSAAYFCASSPRTRHYGYTFGSGTRLTVV.

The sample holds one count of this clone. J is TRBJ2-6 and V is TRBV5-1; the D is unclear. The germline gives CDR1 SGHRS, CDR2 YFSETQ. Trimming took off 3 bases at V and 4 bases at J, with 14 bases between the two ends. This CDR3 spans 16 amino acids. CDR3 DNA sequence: TGCGCCAGCAGCTCCTCCGTCTATTCCGGGGCCAACGTCCTGACTTTC. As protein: CASSSSVYSGANVLTF.

The CDR3: CASSYSASAGTGELFF. CDR3 in DNA: TGTGCCAGCAGTTACTCCGCATCAGCGGGCACCGGGGAGCTGTTTTTT. The genes are TRBV6-5 and TRBJ2-2; tentative D call: TRBD2 (6 bases). V lost 0 bases to trimming and J lost 4 bases, with 12 bases between them. CDR3 length equals 16 residues. The germline gives CDR1 MNHEY, CDR2 SVGAGI.

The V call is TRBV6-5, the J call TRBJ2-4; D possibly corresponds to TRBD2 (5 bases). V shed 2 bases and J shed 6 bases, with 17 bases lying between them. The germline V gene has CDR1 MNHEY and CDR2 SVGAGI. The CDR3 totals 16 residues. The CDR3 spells CASSYGPGGGVNIQYF. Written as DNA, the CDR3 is TGTGCCAGCAGTTACGGGCCAGGTGGAGGTGTAAACATTCAGTACTTC.

The CDR3 nucleotides are TGCGCCAGCAGTGTGACAAATGAAAAACTGTTTTTT. Its protein is CASSVTNEKLFF. V usage is TRBV10-2 and J usage is TRBJ1-4, with D unresolved. The ends were cut back, 4 bases at V and 5 bases at J, with 5 bases in the middle. This CDR3 comprises 12 residues. Germline CDR1 WSHSY, CDR2 SAAADI.

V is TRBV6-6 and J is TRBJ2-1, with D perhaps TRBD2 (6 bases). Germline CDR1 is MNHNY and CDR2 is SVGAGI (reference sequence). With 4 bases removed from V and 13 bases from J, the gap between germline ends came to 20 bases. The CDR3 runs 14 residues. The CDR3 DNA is TGTGCCAGCAGTTCTATGAATGGAGGGACTGAACAGTTCTTC. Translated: CASSSMNGGTEQFF.

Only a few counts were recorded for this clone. This CDR3 is CASSQTENTEAFF. CDR3 in DNA: TGCGCCAGCAGCCAAACTGAGAACACTGAAGCTTTCTTT. The V call is TRBV4-3, the J call TRBJ1-1; D gene uncertain. The CDR3 spans 13 residues. V was shortened by 2 bases and J by 1 base, with 5 bases between the two germline ends. The germline CDR1 and CDR2 sequences are LGHNA and YSLEER.

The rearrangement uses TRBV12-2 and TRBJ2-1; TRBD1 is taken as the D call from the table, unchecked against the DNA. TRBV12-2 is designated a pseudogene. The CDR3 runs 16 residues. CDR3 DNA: TGTGCAAGTCGCTTAGCGCAGGACCAAAGGGGCAATGAGCAGTTCTTC. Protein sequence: CASRLAQDQRGNEQFF.

CDR3: CASRRGLAVYNEQFF. The DNA for the CDR3 is TGCGCCAGCAGGCGCGGACTAGCGGTCTACAATGAGCAGTTCTTC. This chain links TRBV10-2 with TRBJ2-1; 10 bases agree with TRBD2. V lost 6 bases and J lost 3; bases outside the gene matches: 5. Germline CDR1 is WSHSY and CDR2 is SAAADI. This CDR3 is 15 amino acids long.